What follows are 17 T cell receptor beta chains derived from one specimen sequenced in a study of T cells in Graves' hyperthyroidism and ophthalmopathy. RNA transcripts were the template for amplifying TCR beta CDR3 regions. Using the HTBI primer set, a first-round RT-PCR was run on the TCR CDR3. TCRdb processed the multiplex PCR reads anew with MiXCR; each CDR3 protein has one entry. The table shows 30,000 to 35,000 distinct CDR3 sequences, with roughly half occurring only once. Specimen: blood. All receptors come from a woman aged 40 to 50 with Graves' ophthalmopathy.

In regard to this clonotype: The final CDR3 position lacks the conserved phenylalanine or tryptophan, pointing to a likely read error. The chain has TRBV20-1 and TRBJ1-1; D is possibly TRBD1 (6 bases). Germline values: CDR1 DFQATT, CDR2 SNEGSKA (reference sequence). CDR3 size: 15 residues. V lost 1 base, J lost 10 bases, and 22 bases lay in between. CDR3 in DNA: TGCAGTGCTAGAGGACAGGTTATTATGAACACGGGAGCTTTCTTA. This sequence encodes CSARGQVIMNTGAFL.

This chain joins TRBV6-5 and TRBJ1-2, with D uncertain. The CDR3 runs to 13 residues. Germline V gene sequence: CDR1 MNHEY, CDR2 SVGAGI. V was trimmed by 4 bases and J by 6 bases, leaving 12 bases between them. In DNA form, the CDR3 reads TGTGCCAGCAGTTTTCGCGGTTCCGATGGCTACACCTTC. Amino acids: CASSFRGSDGYTF.

The rearrangement links TRBV7-9 to TRBJ2-7; D ambiguous. CDR1 and CDR2 from the germline V gene are SEHNR and FQNEAQ (reference sequence). This CDR3 has 17 residues. V shed 2 bases and J shed 2 bases, with 19 bases lying between them. In DNA form, the CDR3 reads TGTGCCAGCAGCTTACAACACTCGGGCACAGACACCTACGAGCAGTACTTC. The encoded protein is CASSLQHSGTDTYEQYF.

The rearrangement joins TRBV13 to TRBJ2-7; perhaps TRBD1 as D (6 bases). V dropped 1 base and J dropped 5 bases, with 9 bases sitting between them. Germline assignment: CDR1 PRHDT and CDR2 FYEKMQ (reference sequence). The CDR3 has 13 amino acids. DNA of the CDR3: TGTGCCAGCAGCTTAGAGGGGGTCCACGAGCAGTACTTC. Translating gives CASSLEGVHEQYF.

By proportion, this clonotype is medium-sized. The V and J genes are TRBV10-3 and TRBJ2-3; 8 nucleotides agree with TRBD1. Germline assignment: CDR1 ENHRY and CDR2 SYGVKD. This CDR3 is built from 17 residues. The junction had 10 bases not matched to a gene; V was cut back by 2 bases and J by 3 bases. This chain's CDR3 is CAISEGDRGGGTDTQYF. CDR3 nucleotides: TGTGCCATCAGTGAGGGAGACAGGGGCGGAGGGACAGATACGCAGTATTTT.

This chain uses TRBV24-1 with TRBJ2-5; TRBD1 is a possible D gene (6 bases). V shed 3 bases and J shed 5 bases, with 9 bases lying between them. The CDR3 length is 13 residues. Germline lookup yields CDR1 KGHDR and CDR2 SFDVKD. The CDR3 DNA sequence: TGTGCCACCAGTGATACAGGGTTTGAGACCCAGTACTTC. Translated: CATSDTGFETQYF.

By sample fraction, this clonotype is medium-sized. The chain is built from TRBV20-1 and TRBJ2-7, with D perhaps TRBD2 (6 bases). Germline V gene data show CDR1 as DFQATT and CDR2 as SNEGSKA (reference sequence). V shed 0 bases and J shed 6 bases, with 9 bases lying between them. The CDR3 has 12 residues. The DNA for the CDR3 is TGCAGTGCTAGAGAGCGGGGACTCGAGCAGTACTTC. Residues: CSARERGLEQYF.

This clonotype was detected ten times or more. The J gene is TRBJ2-4, the V gene TRBV5-6; D is undetermined. The CDR3 consists of 13 residues. V was pared by 4 bases and J by 2 bases, with 7 bases between. The germline V gene encodes CDR1 SGHDT and CDR2 YYEEEE. CDR3 region: CASSDSTKNIQYF. The CDR3 bases are TGTGCCAGCAGCGACTCCACCAAAAACATTCAGTACTTC.

This clonotype was picked up many times. Written as DNA, the CDR3 is TGTGCCAGCAGCCCGGGACAGGCATCAGATACGCAGTATTTT. Protein: CASSPGQASDTQYF. The chain employs TRBV6-2 or TRBV6-3 and TRBJ2-3; 8 bases fit TRBD1. CDR3 length: 14 amino acids. Germline V lookup: CDR1 MNHEY, CDR2 SVGEGT. V shed 6 bases, J shed 4 bases, and the junction held 6 bases outside the gene matches.

This clonotype was seen many times. The chain employs TRBV4-2 and TRBJ2-3; D is possibly TRBD1 or TRBD2 (6 bases each). Germline V CDR1 and CDR2: LGHNA, YNFKEQ. Trimming shortened V by 0 bases and J by 4 bases, and 11 bases separated the two germline ends. The CDR3 spans 15 residues. As DNA, the CDR3 is TGTGCCAGCAGCCAAGATGGGGGGCCATCAGATACGCAGTATTTT. It is translated as CASSQDGGPSDTQYF.

On this clonotype: At one boundary the junction diverges from the germline segment, which might be a read error. This sequence joins TRBV19 and TRBJ2-7, with 7 bases fitting TRBD2. The CDR3 consists of 16 residues. Germline loops: CDR1 LNHDA, CDR2 SQIVND (reference sequence). The CDR3 DNA reads TGTGCCAGTAGCCCTAGCGGACTAGGAACTCCCCACGAACAGTACTTC. This gives the protein CASSPSGLGTPHEQYF.

The table lists this clonotype with many counts. The V call is TRBV15, the J call TRBJ2-5; 9 positions match TRBD1. The CDR3 consists of 14 residues. CDR1 and CDR2 (germline): LNHNV, YYDKDF (reference sequence). The J segment lost 3 bases and the V segment lost 8 bases, leaving 7 bases of the junction unmatched. In DNA form, the CDR3 reads TGTGCCACCGGACAGGGGCTACGGAAAGAGACCCAGTACTTC. Its protein is CATGQGLRKETQYF. Complete variable domain (other parts from reference TRBV15 and TRBJ2-5): DAMVIQNPRYQVTQFGKPVTLSCSQTLNHNVMYWYQQKSSQAPKLLFHYYDKDFNNEADTPDNFQSRRPNTSFCFLDIRSPGLGDTAMYLCATGQGLRKETQYFGPGTRLLVL.

By its share, this clonotype is medium-sized. V usage is TRBV7-9 and J usage is TRBJ2-7; 7 bases agree with TRBD1. CDR3 length: 13 amino acids. The V segment lost 6 bases and the J segment 6 bases; nucleotides outside the gene matches: 8. Germline V gene lookup returns CDR1 SEHNR and CDR2 FQNEAQ (reference sequence). CDR3 bases: TGTGCCAGCAGTTCAGACAGGGCACGCGAGCAGTACTTC. It yields the protein CASSSDRAREQYF.

At least ten counts were recorded for this clonotype. V is TRBV27 and J is TRBJ1-2; D is unresolved. CDR1 MNHEY and CDR2 SMNVEV come from the germline V gene (reference sequence). Trimming took 5 bases from V and 4 from J, leaving 17 bases between them. This CDR3 region has 15 residues. For the CDR3, the DNA is TGTGCCAGCAGTCCCGGCCAACCTTCCCCCTATGGCTACACCTTC. As protein: CASSPGQPSPYGYTF.

This clonotype was recorded once. V gene TRBV14 combines with J gene TRBJ1-6, with D hard to call. There are 14 residues in the CDR3. Germline V lookup: CDR1 SGHDN, CDR2 FVKESK. Trimming cost V 4 bases and J 10 bases, with 14 bases left between them. The CDR3 bases are TGTGCCAGCAGCCTCTTCGGGATCTCCTCACCCCTCCACTTT. The encoded protein is CASSLFGISSPLHF.

This clonotype rates as medium-sized. J is TRBJ1-5 and V is TRBV29-1; TRBD1 might be the D (6 bases). Germline V gene data show CDR1 as SQVTM and CDR2 as ANQGSEA. This CDR3 is built from 14 residues. The ends were cut back, 5 bases at V and 4 bases at J, with 15 bases in the middle. CDR3 amino acids: CSVTTGFENQPQHF. The CDR3 coding sequence is TGCAGCGTTACGACAGGATTTGAGAATCAGCCCCAGCATTTT.

Note on this clonotype: The junction departs from the called germline gene at one end, perhaps through a read error. The V call is TRBV6-4, the J call TRBJ2-1; 8 bases agree with TRBD2. CDR1 and CDR2 (germline): MRHNA, SNTAGT. The CDR3 totals 14 residues. CDR3 protein: CASSDGTSGNGQFF. As DNA, the CDR3 is TGTGCCAGCAGTGACGGGACTAGTGGGAATGGGCAGTTCTTC.